A single sample gave rise to the 28 T cell receptor beta chains below, sequenced in a study of shared clonotypes between healthy human individuals. Measured with immunoSEQ multiplex PCR; TCRdb has only the in-frame clones, and not every one. This table holds some 2.1 million clones, 85% to 95% found once. The sample was naive CD4+ T cells sorted from blood. Subset: CD45RA+ positively selected. The receptors stem from a man aged 18 to 30 in good health.

A word on this clone: Given a much more abundant clone one base away, this may be a read error. The chain couples TRBV4-3 to TRBJ2-7, with D perhaps TRBD1 or TRBD2 (5 bases each). Germline CDR1 is LGHNA and CDR2 is YSLEER. CDR3 length equals 17 residues. The CDR3 DNA follows: TGCGCCGGCAGCCAAGTCTCCCAGCGGCAGGGCCCCTACGAGCAGTACTTC. Translation: CAGSQVSQRQGPYEQYF.

The CDR3 DNA follows: TGCAGCGTCTCCTTGGGGGGTACCAACACCTTC. Encoded protein: CSVSLGGTNTF. V gene TRBV29-1 combines with J gene TRBJ1-2; possibly TRBD1 for D (5 bases). Germline V gene sequence: CDR1 SQVTM, CDR2 ANQGSEA. The V end was cut by 6 bases, the J end by 12 bases, with 17 bases between. The CDR3 is made up of 11 amino acids.

This clone was seen a single time. The V call is TRBV7-2, the J call TRBJ2-2; 7 nucleotides match TRBD1. The CDR3 has 15 residues. The V gene end was trimmed by 5 bases and the J gene end by 4 bases; junction bases not matched to a gene: 7. CDR1 is SGHTA and CDR2 is FQGNSA in the germline V gene. This CDR3 is CASSQSGQSTGELFF. The CDR3 nucleotides read TGTGCCAGCAGCCAATCGGGACAGTCCACCGGGGAGCTGTTTTTT.

The chain recombines TRBV4-2 with TRBJ2-3; 7 nucleotides line up with TRBD2. CDR3 length: 19 residues. The germline gives CDR1 LGHNA, CDR2 YNFKEQ. V lost 2 bases, J lost 1 base, and 15 bases stayed unmatched. The CDR3 coding sequence is TGTGCCAGCAGCCAAAGCGGGACGTTCGGGCTAGCGGGCACAGATACGCAGTATTTT. It encodes CASSQSGTFGLAGTDTQYF.

This clone appeared a single time. The chain joins TRBV4-3 to TRBJ2-7, with D uncertain. CDR3 length: 15 residues. Germline V gives CDR1 LGHNA, CDR2 YSLEER. V dropped 1 base and J dropped 2 bases, with 12 bases sitting between them. The CDR3 here is CASSQAVSVAYEQYF. CDR3 nucleotides: TGCGCCAGCAGCCAAGCGGTGTCAGTCGCCTACGAGCAGTACTTC.

V usage is TRBV28 and J usage is TRBJ2-3; D is possibly TRBD2 (6 bases). The CDR3 runs 14 residues. Looked up from germline, CDR1 is MDHEN and CDR2 is SYDVKM. The V end lost 5 bases, the J end lost 6 bases, and 15 bases lay between the germline ends. The chain's CDR3 is CASSPRGGVDTQYF. CDR3 coding DNA: TGTGCCAGCAGTCCCCGTGGAGGGGTGGATACGCAGTATTTT.

The V and J genes are TRBV25-1 and TRBJ2-5, with 11 bases aligning to TRBD2. After removal of 4 bases from V and 5 bases from J, the junction contained 12 bases not matched to a gene. CDR1 MGHDK and CDR2 SYGVNS come from the germline V gene. The CDR3 consists of 17 residues. CDR3 protein: CASSAWAGLAGGETQYF. CDR3 DNA: TGTGCCAGCAGTGCCTGGGCGGGGCTAGCGGGAGGTGAGACCCAGTACTTC.

This clone was counted between two and nine times. A junction boundary mismatches the germline segment, possibly from a read error. This chain links TRBV5-4 with TRBJ1-2; 7 nucleotides agree with TRBD1. Germline CDR1 reads SGHNT; CDR2 reads YYREEE (reference sequence). The CDR3 has 14 amino acids. Here the CDR3 reads CASSSWKGAIGCTF. DNA for the CDR3: TGTGCCAGCAGCTCCTGGAAGGGGGCAATTGGCTGCACCTTC. Using reference TRBV5-4 and TRBJ1-2 for the parts outside the CDR3, the full variable domain is ETGVTQSPTHLIKTRGQQVTLRCSSQSGHNTVSWYQQALGQGPQFIFQYYREEENGRGNFPPRFSGLQFPNYSSELNVNALELDDSALYLCASSSWKGAIGCTFGSGTRLTVV.

The chain uses TRBV7-2 and TRBJ2-1; D call uncertain. CDR1 and CDR2 (germline): SGHTA, FQGNSA. The CDR3 totals 15 residues. Trimming stripped 5 bases from V and 5 bases from J, with 16 bases between. CDR3 DNA sequence: TGTGCCAGCAGCCCCCGTCCAAGCTACCACAATGAGCAGTTCTTC. Translation: CASSPRPSYHNEQFF.

This clone has a single count. The rearrangement links TRBV19 to TRBJ1-5, with D uncertain. CDR3 size: 12 residues. Germline CDR1 and CDR2: LNHDA and SQIVND (reference sequence). The germline V and J ends were trimmed by 5 bases and 3 bases, with 5 bases remaining between them. The DNA of the CDR3 is TGTGCCAGTAGTCTAGCCAATCAGCCCCAGCATTTT. Translated, it gives CASSLANQPQHF.

Notes on this clone: The same CDR3 can be traced to other DNA sequences in this sample. CDR3 sequence (DNA): TGCGCCAGCAGCTTGCTCGGCGAGCAGTACTTC. Its translation: CASSLLGEQYF. This rearrangement joins TRBV5-1 to TRBJ2-7; no definite D call. This CDR3 is 11 amino acids long. The germline V gene has CDR1 SGHRS and CDR2 YFSETQ. V shed 1 base and J shed 6 bases, with 5 bases lying between them.

Only one count was recorded for this clone. The V gene is TRBV2, the J gene TRBJ2-5; 8 bases line up with TRBD1. The V segment lost 6 bases and the J segment 3 bases; nucleotides outside the gene matches: 6. The V gene's germline CDR1 is SNHLY and CDR2 FYNNEI. The CDR3 covers 14 residues. The CDR3 DNA is TGTGCCAGCAGCGGCGAGACAGGGGAAGAGACCCAGTACTTC. This encodes CASSGETGEETQYF. The full variable domain, its missing parts supplied by reference TRBV2 and TRBJ2-5, is EPEVTQTPSHQVTQMGQEVILRCVPISNHLYFYWYRQILGQKVEFLVSFYNNEISEKSEIFDDQFSVERPDGSNFTLKIRSTKLEDSAMYFCASSGETGEETQYFGPGTRLLVL.

V is TRBV5-1 and J is TRBJ1-1; tentatively, D is TRBD1 (5 bases). This CDR3 comprises 16 residues. The V gene lost 0 bases and the J gene lost 3 bases, with 15 bases spanning the gap. The V gene's germline CDR1 is SGHRS and CDR2 YFSETQ. The CDR3 sequence: CASSLAVIGAHTEAFF. The CDR3 coding sequence is TGCGCCAGCAGCTTGGCCGTCATAGGGGCGCACACTGAAGCTTTCTTT.

This clone has a handful of counts. This chain links TRBV11-2 with TRBJ1-6, with D perhaps TRBD1 (5 bases). CDR1 is SGHAT and CDR2 is FQNNGV in the germline V gene. There are 15 residues in the CDR3. V dropped 5 bases and J dropped 6 bases, with 14 bases sitting between them. The chain's CDR3 is CASSTQGGSNSPLHF. CDR3 nucleotides: TGTGCCAGCAGCACCCAGGGAGGGTCTAATTCACCCCTCCACTTT.

This chain joins TRBV5-1 and TRBJ2-5; 7 bases are shared with TRBD1. Unmatched junction bases numbered 14, after V lost 4 bases and J lost 2 bases. Germline loops: CDR1 SGHRS, CDR2 YFSETQ. This CDR3 region has 17 residues. The chain's CDR3 is CASSREPRQGLQETQYF. In nucleotides, the CDR3 is TGCGCCAGCAGCCGTGAGCCGAGACAGGGCTTACAAGAGACCCAGTACTTC. The whole variable domain, filled in from reference TRBV5-1 and TRBJ2-5, reads KAGVTQTPRYLIKTRGQQVTLSCSPISGHRSVSWYQQTPGQGLQFLFEYFSETQRNKGNFPGRFSGRQFSNSRSEMNVSTLELGDSALYLCASSREPRQGLQETQYFGPGTRLLVL.

Concerning this clone: The same CDR3 arises from other DNA sequences in this sample as well. This chain's CDR3 is CASRGQGGTEAFF. The DNA for the CDR3 is TGCGCCAGCAGGGGACAGGGTGGCACTGAAGCTTTCTTT. The chain joins TRBV5-1 to TRBJ1-1; TRBD1 aligns across 9 bases. The V and J ends lost 5 bases and 4 bases, in that order; junction bases with no gene match: 3. This CDR3 contains 13 residues. Germline values: CDR1 SGHRS, CDR2 YFSETQ.

The chain links TRBV6-1 to TRBJ1-3, with D perhaps TRBD1 (6 bases). V lost 5 bases and J lost 1, with 12 bases in between. Germline V gene sequence: CDR1 MNHNS, CDR2 SASEGT. The CDR3 loop spans 15 amino acids. The CDR3 reads CASSLTGSSGNTIYF. In DNA form, the CDR3 reads TGTGCCAGCAGTCTGACAGGTTCTTCTGGAAACACCATATATTTT.

This chain connects TRBV29-1 to TRBJ2-3; perhaps D is TRBD1 or TRBD2 (5 bases each). Germline assignment: CDR1 SQVTM and CDR2 ANQGSEA. This CDR3 spans 14 amino acids. V lost 7 bases, J lost 2 bases, and 16 bases lay in between. The DNA of the CDR3 is TGCAGCGCCCCGGAGGCAGGGAACACAGATACGCAGTATTTT. Protein product: CSAPEAGNTDTQYF.

The chain couples TRBV27 to TRBJ2-5; 8 nucleotides line up with TRBD1. V lost 8 bases, J lost 2 bases, and 10 bases stayed unmatched. The CDR3 is 15 amino acids. Per the germline V gene, CDR1 is MNHEY and CDR2 is SMNVEV (reference sequence). The CDR3: CASSRTGIPQETQYF. CDR3 DNA: TGTGCCAGCTCCAGGACAGGGATCCCGCAAGAGACCCAGTACTTC.

Turning to this clone: The same CDR3 can be traced to other DNA sequences in this sample. The V and J genes are TRBV6-5 and TRBJ1-2; TRBD1 might be the D (5 bases). Germline V lookup: CDR1 MNHEY, CDR2 SVGAGI. The CDR3 has 12 residues. V was shortened by 5 bases and J by 4 bases, with 8 bases between the two germline ends. The CDR3 region has the DNA TGTGCCAGCAGTCGGGACCTCTATGGCTACACCTTC. The encoded protein is CASSRDLYGYTF.

The DNA of the CDR3 is TGCGCCAGCAGCTCAGTCCCGGGACAGGGGGCGCTTACTGAAGCTTTCTTT. It codes for CASSSVPGQGALTEAFF. This sequence joins TRBV5-1 and TRBJ1-1; TRBD1 agrees at 12 bases. Germline CDR1 is SGHRS and CDR2 is YFSETQ. CDR3 length equals 17 residues. The ends lost 3 bases at V and 5 bases at J; junction bases unmatched: 11. Drawing the rest from reference TRBV5-1 and TRBJ1-1, the complete variable domain is KAGVTQTPRYLIKTRGQQVTLSCSPISGHRSVSWYQQTPGQGLQFLFEYFSETQRNKGNFPGRFSGRQFSNSRSEMNVSTLELGDSALYLCASSSVPGQGALTEAFFGQGTRLTVV.

This chain uses TRBV28 with TRBJ1-6, with D hard to call. Trimming cost V 3 bases and J 10 bases, with 7 bases left between them. This CDR3 region has 12 residues. Per germline, CDR1 MDHEN and CDR2 SYDVKM. The CDR3 loop reads CASSFRSSPLHF. The CDR3 DNA sequence: TGTGCCAGCAGTTTCAGGTCATCACCCCTCCACTTT.

The chain combines TRBV5-4 with TRBJ2-7; 7 nucleotides match TRBD1. The V gene's germline CDR1 is SGHNT and CDR2 YYREEE (reference sequence). The V gene end was trimmed by 4 bases and the J gene end by 3 bases; junction bases not matched to a gene: 4. CDR3 length: 13 residues. CDR3 protein: CASSEGQRYEQYF. CDR3 coding DNA: TGTGCCAGCAGCGAGGGACAGCGCTACGAGCAGTACTTC.

This chain joins TRBV7-9 and TRBJ2-3, with TRBD1 matching 7 bases. Per germline, CDR1 SEHNR and CDR2 FQNEAQ (reference sequence). Trimming removed 6 bases from V and 6 bases from J; junction bases left unmatched: 9. The CDR3 spans 14 residues. CDR3 sequence: CASSNNRGSDTQYF. The CDR3 bases are TGTGCCAGCAGTAATAACAGGGGTTCCGATACGCAGTATTTT.

This clone was recorded once. The chain recombines TRBV14 with TRBJ2-2; TRBD1 agrees at 10 bases. CDR1 is SGHDN, CDR2 FVKESK, per germline. With V trimmed by 4 bases and J by 2 bases, 10 bases remained unmatched. This CDR3 comprises 18 residues. The CDR3 DNA follows: TGTGCCAGCAGCCCTGTTGGGACAGGGGTTCGAAACACCGGGGAGCTGTTTTTT. It codes for CASSPVGTGVRNTGELFF.

The rearrangement uses TRBV5-4 and TRBJ1-1, with D possibly being TRBD1 (5 bases). The germline V gene has CDR1 SGHNT and CDR2 YYREEE (reference sequence). The CDR3 runs to 15 residues. Trimming pared 3 bases from V and 1 base from J, leaving 13 bases between. Here the CDR3 DNA reads TGTGCCAGCAGCTCCAACGCCGGGGCGAACACTGAAGCTTTCTTT. This gives the protein CASSSNAGANTEAFF.

The chain combines TRBV6-5 with TRBJ2-7; 12 bases agree with TRBD2. V lost 0 bases, J lost 5 bases, and 2 bases stayed unmatched. This CDR3 region has 15 residues. Germline values: CDR1 MNHEY, CDR2 SVGAGI. The CDR3 is CASSYSTSGSHEQYF. CDR3 nucleotide sequence: TGTGCCAGCAGTTACTCGACTAGCGGGAGTCACGAGCAGTACTTC.

This clone was observed a handful of times. V usage is TRBV29-1 and J usage is TRBJ1-3; D not certain. V lost 3 bases, J lost 4 bases, and 10 bases lay in between. CDR3 length: 13 amino acids. The germline V gene encodes CDR1 SQVTM and CDR2 ANQGSEA. This chain's CDR3 is CSVDEGSGNTIYF. The DNA of the CDR3 is TGCAGCGTTGACGAAGGGAGCGGAAACACCATATATTTT. Complete variable domain (other parts from reference TRBV29-1 and TRBJ1-3): SAVISQKPSRDICQRGTSLTIQCQVDSQVTMMFWYRQQPGQSLTLIATANQGSEATYESGFVIDKFPISRPNLTFSTLTVSNMSPEDSSIYLCSVDEGSGNTIYFGEGSWLTVV.